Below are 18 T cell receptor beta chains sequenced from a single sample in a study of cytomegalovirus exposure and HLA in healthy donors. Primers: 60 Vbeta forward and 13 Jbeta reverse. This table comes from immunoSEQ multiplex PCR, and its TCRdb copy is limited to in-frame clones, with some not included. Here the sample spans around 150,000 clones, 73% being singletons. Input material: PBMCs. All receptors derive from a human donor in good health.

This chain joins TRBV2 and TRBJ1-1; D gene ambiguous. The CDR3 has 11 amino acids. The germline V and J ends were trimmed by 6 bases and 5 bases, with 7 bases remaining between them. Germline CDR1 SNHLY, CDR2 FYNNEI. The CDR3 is CASSEGTEAFF. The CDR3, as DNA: TGTGCCAGCAGCGAGGGTACTGAAGCTTTCTTT.

The CDR3 spells CASSLAGEGEKLFF. CDR3 bases: TGTGCCAGCAGCTTGGCCGGGGAGGGAGAAAAACTGTTTTTT. The V call is TRBV5-6, the J call TRBJ1-4; D is unresolved. The CDR3 runs to 14 residues. Trimming pared 0 bases from V and 8 bases from J, leaving 11 bases between. In germline, CDR1 is SGHDT, CDR2 YYEEEE.

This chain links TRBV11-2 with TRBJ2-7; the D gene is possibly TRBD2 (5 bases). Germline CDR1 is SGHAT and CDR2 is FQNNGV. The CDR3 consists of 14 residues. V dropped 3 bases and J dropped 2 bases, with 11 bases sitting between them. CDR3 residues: CASSFFAGTYEQYF. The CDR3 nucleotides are TGTGCCAGCAGCTTCTTCGCGGGTACCTACGAGCAGTACTTC. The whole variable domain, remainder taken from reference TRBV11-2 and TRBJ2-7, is EAGVAQSPRYKIIEKRQSVAFWCNPISGHATLYWYQQILGQGPKLLIQFQNNGVVDDSQLPKDRFSAERLKGVDSTLKIQPAKLEDSAVYLCASSFFAGTYEQYFGPGTRLTVT.

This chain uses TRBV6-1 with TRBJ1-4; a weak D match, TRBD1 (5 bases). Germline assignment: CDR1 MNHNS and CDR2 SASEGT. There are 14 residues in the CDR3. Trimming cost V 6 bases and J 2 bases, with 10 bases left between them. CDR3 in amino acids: CASRRDGTNEKLFF. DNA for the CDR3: TGTGCCAGCAGGCGGGACGGTACTAATGAAAAACTGTTTTTT.

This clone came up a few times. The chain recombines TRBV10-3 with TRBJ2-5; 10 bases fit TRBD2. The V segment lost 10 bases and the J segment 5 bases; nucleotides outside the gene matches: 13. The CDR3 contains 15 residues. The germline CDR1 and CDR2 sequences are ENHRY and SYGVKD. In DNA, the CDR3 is TGTGCCACCGCGGCTAGCGGGGGAGGAGGCGAGACCCAGTACTTC. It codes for CATAASGGGGETQYF.

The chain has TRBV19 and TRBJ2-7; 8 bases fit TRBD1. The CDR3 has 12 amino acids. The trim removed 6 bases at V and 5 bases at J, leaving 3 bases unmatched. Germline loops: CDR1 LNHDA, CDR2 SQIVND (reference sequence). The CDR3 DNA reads TGTGCCAGTAGGACAGGGGACCACGAGCAGTACTTC. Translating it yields CASRTGDHEQYF. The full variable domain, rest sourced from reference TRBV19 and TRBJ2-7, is DGGITQSPKYLFRKEGQNVTLSCEQNLNHDAMYWYRQDPGQGLRLIYYSQIVNDFQKGDIAEGYSVSREKKESFPLTVTSAQKNPTAFYLCASRTGDHEQYFGPGTRLTVT.

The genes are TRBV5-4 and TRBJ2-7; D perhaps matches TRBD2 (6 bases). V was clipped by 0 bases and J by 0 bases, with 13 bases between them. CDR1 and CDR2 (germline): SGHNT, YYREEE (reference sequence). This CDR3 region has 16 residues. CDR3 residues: CASSLDRDFSSYEQYF. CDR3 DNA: TGTGCCAGCAGCTTGGACCGGGACTTTTCCTCCTACGAGCAGTACTTC.

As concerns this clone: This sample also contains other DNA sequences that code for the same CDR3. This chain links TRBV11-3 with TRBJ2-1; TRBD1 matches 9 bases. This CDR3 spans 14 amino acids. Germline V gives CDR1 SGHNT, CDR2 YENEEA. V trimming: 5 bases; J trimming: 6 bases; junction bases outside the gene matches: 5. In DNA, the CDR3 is TGTGCCAGCAGCCACCGGGACAGGGCCAATGAGCAGTTCTTC. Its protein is CASSHRDRANEQFF.

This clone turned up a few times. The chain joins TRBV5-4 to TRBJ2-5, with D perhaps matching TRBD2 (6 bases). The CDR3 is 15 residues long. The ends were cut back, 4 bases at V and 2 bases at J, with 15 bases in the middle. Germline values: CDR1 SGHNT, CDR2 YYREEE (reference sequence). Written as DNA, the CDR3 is TGTGCCAGCAGCCCCACCGGCGGGGCTCAAGAGACCCAGTACTTC. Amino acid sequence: CASSPTGGAQETQYF.

DNA for the CDR3: TGTGCCAGCAGTCCCAGGGGACCCAACTATGGCTACACCTTC. As protein: CASSPRGPNYGYTF. The rearrangement uses TRBV28 and TRBJ1-2; tentative D call: TRBD1 (6 bases). Germline CDR1 is MDHEN and CDR2 is SYDVKM. V lost 5 bases and J 2 bases, leaving 12 bases between the germline ends. The CDR3 has 14 residues.

For the CDR3, the DNA is TGTGCCAGCAGTCAGGGAGGAGGGCTGGAACAGCCCCAGCATTTT. It codes for CASSQGGGLEQPQHF. The chain couples TRBV28 to TRBJ1-5; TRBD1 is a possible D gene (5 bases). Germline CDR1 MDHEN, CDR2 SYDVKM. Trimming cost V 5 bases and J 7 bases, with 18 bases left between them. The CDR3 covers 15 residues.

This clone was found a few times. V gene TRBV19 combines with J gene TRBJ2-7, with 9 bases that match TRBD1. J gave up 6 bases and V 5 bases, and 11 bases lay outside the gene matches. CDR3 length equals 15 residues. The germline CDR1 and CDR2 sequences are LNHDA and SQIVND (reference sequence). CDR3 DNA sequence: TGTGCCAGTAGTGACTCACCCGGGACAGGGATCGAGCAGTACTTC. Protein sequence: CASSDSPGTGIEQYF. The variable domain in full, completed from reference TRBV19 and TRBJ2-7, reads DGGITQSPKYLFRKEGQNVTLSCEQNLNHDAMYWYRQDPGQGLRLIYYSQIVNDFQKGDIAEGYSVSREKKESFPLTVTSAQKNPTAFYLCASSDSPGTGIEQYFGPGTRLTVT.

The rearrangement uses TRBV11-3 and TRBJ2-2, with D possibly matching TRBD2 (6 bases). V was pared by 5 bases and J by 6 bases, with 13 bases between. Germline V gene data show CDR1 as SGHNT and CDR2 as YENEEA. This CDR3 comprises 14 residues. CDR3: CASSRGNRAGELFF. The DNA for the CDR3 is TGTGCCAGCAGCCGCGGGAACCGGGCCGGGGAGCTGTTTTTT.

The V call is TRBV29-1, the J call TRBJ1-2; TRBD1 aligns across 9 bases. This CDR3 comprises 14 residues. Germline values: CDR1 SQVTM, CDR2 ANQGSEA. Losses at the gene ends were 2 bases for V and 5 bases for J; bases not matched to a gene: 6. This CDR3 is CSVEIVDRGYGYTF. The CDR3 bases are TGCAGCGTTGAAATCGTGGACAGGGGATATGGCTACACCTTC.

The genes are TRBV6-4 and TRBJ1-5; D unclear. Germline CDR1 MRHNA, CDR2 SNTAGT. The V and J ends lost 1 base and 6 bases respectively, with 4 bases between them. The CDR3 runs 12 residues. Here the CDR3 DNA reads TGTGCCAGCAGTGACTTCGGTCAGCCCCAGCATTTT. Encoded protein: CASSDFGQPQHF.

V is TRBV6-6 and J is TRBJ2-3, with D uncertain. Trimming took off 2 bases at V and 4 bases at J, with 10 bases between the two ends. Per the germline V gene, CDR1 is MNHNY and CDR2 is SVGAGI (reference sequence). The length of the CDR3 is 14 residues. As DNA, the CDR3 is TGTGCCAGCAGTTACCTGGTTAGCCCAGATACGCAGTATTTT. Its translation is CASSYLVSPDTQYF.

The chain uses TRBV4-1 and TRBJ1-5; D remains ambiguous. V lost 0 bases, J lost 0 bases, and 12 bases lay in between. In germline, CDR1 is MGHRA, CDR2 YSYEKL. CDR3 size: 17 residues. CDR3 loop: CASSQDWARYSNQPQHF. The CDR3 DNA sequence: TGCGCCAGCAGCCAAGACTGGGCTCGTTATAGCAATCAGCCCCAGCATTTT.

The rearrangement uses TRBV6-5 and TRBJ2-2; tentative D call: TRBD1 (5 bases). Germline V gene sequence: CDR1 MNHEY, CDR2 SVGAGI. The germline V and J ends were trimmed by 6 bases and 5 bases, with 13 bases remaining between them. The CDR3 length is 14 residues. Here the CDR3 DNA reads TGTGCCAGCAGCAGACAGAGCTTTACCGGGGAGCTGTTTTTT. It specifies CASSRQSFTGELFF.